This entry concerns a single T cell receptor beta chain. The data originate from a study of blood T cell repertoires in COVID-19. Clones were sequenced by immunoSEQ multiplex PCR, and TCRdb holds only the in-frame ones, with some missing. The sample includes about 120,000 clones, roughly 89% of them seen just once. The CDR3 is 17 amino acids. V lost 10 bases to trimming and J lost 1 base; unmatched junction nucleotides: 14. Germline CDR1 and CDR2: LNHDA and SQIVND (reference sequence). The clonotype comes from a woman in her sixties or seventies with COVID-19, enrolled during active disease. The rearrangement links TRBV19 to TRBJ2-2; TRBD2 agrees at 8 bases. Sequenced material: peripheral blood. The DNA of the CDR3 is TGTGCCACCTCCCGCGGGGGGCCATTGGTGAACACCGGGGAGCTGTTTTTT. Translation gives CATSRGGPLVNTGELFF.